This entry features one TCR beta chain sequence. The assay was immunoSEQ multiplex PCR, and TCRdb's table has in-frame clones only and misses some. The table lists approximately 2.4 million clones, under 97% of them singletons, with approximately 0.13% in the top ten. The data were obtained in a study of shared clonotypes between healthy human individuals. The TCR originated in a man younger than 30 in good health. The specimen sequenced was naive CD4+ T cells sorted from blood. The subset is: CD45RA+ positively selected.

The CDR3 DNA follows: TGTGCCTGGAGCCGGATTAGCAATCAGCCCCAGCATTTT. Amino acids: CAWSRISNQPQHF. This chain connects TRBV30 to TRBJ1-5; no firm D call. The CDR3 extends over 13 amino acids. From germline, CDR1 is GTSNPN and CDR2 SVGIG (reference sequence). V was cut by 3 bases and J by 0 bases, with 6 bases left in between.